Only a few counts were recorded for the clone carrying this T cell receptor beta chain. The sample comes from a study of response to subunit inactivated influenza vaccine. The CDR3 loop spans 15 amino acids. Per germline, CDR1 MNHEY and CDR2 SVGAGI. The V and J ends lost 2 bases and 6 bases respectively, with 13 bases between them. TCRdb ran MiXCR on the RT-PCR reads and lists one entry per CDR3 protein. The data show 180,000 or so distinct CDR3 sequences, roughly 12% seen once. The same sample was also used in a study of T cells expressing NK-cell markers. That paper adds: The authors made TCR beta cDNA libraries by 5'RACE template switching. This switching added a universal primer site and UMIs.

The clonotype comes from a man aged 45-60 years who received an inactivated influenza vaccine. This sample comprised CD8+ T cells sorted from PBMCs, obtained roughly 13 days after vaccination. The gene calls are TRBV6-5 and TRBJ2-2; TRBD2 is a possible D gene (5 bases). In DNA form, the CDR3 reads TGTGCCAGCAGTTACCCACTAGATGGATCCGGGGAGCTGTTTTTT. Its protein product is CASSYPLDGSGELFF.